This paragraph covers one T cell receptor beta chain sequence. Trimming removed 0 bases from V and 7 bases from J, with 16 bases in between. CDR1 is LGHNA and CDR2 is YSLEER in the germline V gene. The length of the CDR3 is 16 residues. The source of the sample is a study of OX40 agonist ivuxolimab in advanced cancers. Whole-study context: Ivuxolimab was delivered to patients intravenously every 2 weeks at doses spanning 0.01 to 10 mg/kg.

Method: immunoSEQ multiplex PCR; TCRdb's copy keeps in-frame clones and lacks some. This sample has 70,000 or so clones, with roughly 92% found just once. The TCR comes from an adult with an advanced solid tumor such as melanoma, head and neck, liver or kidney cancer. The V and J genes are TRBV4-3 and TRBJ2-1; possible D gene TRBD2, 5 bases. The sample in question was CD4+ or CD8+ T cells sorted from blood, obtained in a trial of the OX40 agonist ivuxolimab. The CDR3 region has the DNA TGCGCCAGCAGCCAAGAGTACCCGGGGTATACGAATGAGCAGTTCTTC. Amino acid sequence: CASSQEYPGYTNEQFF.